This TCR beta chain was documented in a study of tumor-infiltrating lymphocytes in primary liver carcinoma. Overall study context: Samples returned roughly 3.65 to 7.13 million productive TCRbeta reads, a yield that was similar across tissue types.

In its sample, this clonotype was seen a few times. The antigen is unknown. For blood RNA, unsorted whole blood served as the source, and germline DNA was extracted too. A sample of 3.5 to 5 milliliters of peripheral blood was taken before surgery. V lost 6 bases to trimming and J lost 8 bases, with 10 bases between them. This CDR3 has 10 residues. The germline gives CDR1 SQVTM, CDR2 ANQGSEA. Findings and limits, study-wide: The 250 largest clones made up significantly more of tumor than blood repertoires (p = 0.039).

The input was roughly 0.5 ug total RNA; TCR beta cDNA was made from it with a constant-region primer. The TCR beta library was amplified through three nested multiplex PCR rounds in a modified ARM-PCR procedure. In the first two PCR rounds, TRBV1-TRBV30 forward primers were paired with a C-beta reverse primer, and each round lasted approximately 9 cycles. TCRdb ran MiXCR on the multiplex PCR reads and lists one entry per CDR3 protein. The sample yields approximately 330,000 distinct CDR3 sequences, less than 65% seen once. Sequencing used peripheral blood. This TCR derives from a man aged 40-49 years with primary liver carcinoma and hepatitis B virus infection. The gene calls are TRBV29-1 and TRBJ1-2; a weak D match, TRBD1 (5 bases). The CDR3 is CSVRDTGYTF. In DNA form, the CDR3 reads TGCAGCGTCAGGGATACCGGCTACACCTTC.